This paragraph reports one T cell receptor beta chain. TCRdb's table, derived via immunoSEQ multiplex PCR, lists solely in-frame clones and lacks some. Of some 41,000 clones in the sample, approximately 90% were seen once. The data stem from a study of T cell changes during pregnancy in multiple sclerosis. This sequence originates from a female donor in good health, enrolled as a control in a pregnancy study. The sample here was CD4+ T cells from peripheral blood mononuclear cells, taken in the third trimester of pregnancy.

The CDR3, as DNA: TGTGCCAGCAGCGCCGGACAGCGAAACACTGAAGCTTTCTTT. Translation: CASSAGQRNTEAFF. The chain has TRBV7-8 and TRBJ1-1, with D possibly TRBD1 on 6 matching bases. There are 14 residues in the CDR3. V lost 5 bases and J lost 2, with 12 bases in between. Germline-derived CDR1 and CDR2 are SGHVS and FQNEAQ.